This entry is about one T cell receptor beta chain. Its antigen is unidentified. This specimen comes from a study of T cell repertoires in cytomegalovirus infection. Study summary: Both a matching HLA type and CMV infection were indicated by public TCR beta signatures.

TCRdb passed the reads through MiXCR, listing each CDR3 protein once. The data contain about 700,000 distinct CDR3 sequences, approximately 33% of them singletons. Study-wide points: The response measured ex vivo was dominated by TCR beta clonotypes (HLA-C-restricted and CMV-specific). Based on cumulative public TCR beta family frequency, carriers of CMV plus the relevant HLA were identified.

This CDR3 region has 17 residues. Germline V gene data show CDR1 as LGHNA and CDR2 as YNFKEQ. Trimming removed 0 bases from V and 3 bases from J, with 14 bases in between. This clonotype was obtained from a human donor in good health (CMV status not recorded). Some clones in this sample may be carry-over from other donors' samples. The J gene is TRBJ2-2, the V gene TRBV4-2; D remains ambiguous. The input for sequencing was cultured PBMCs, taken from culture after CMV antigen stimulation. This CDR3 reads CASSQEFRFIHTGELFF. CDR3 DNA sequence: TGTGCCAGCAGCCAAGAGTTTCGGTTCATACACACCGGGGAGCTGTTTTTT.